Each of the 10 T cell receptor beta chains below was sequenced from the same sample in a study of T-cell memory formation after mild COVID-19. TCRdb passed the 5' RACE reads through MiXCR, listing each CDR3 protein once. The data hold 400,000 or so distinct CDR3 sequences, with about 20% observed a single time. Sequenced material: PBMCs or a T cell subset sorted from them (not recorded which). Receptors were obtained from an adult woman who had mild COVID-19 (a few samples of this study predate the infection). Cell type and time point are not known.

In its sample, this clonotype was seen a few times. The V call is TRBV19, the J call TRBJ1-5, with D maybe TRBD1 (5 bases). The CDR3 totals 15 residues. CDR1 LNHDA and CDR2 SQIVND come from the germline V gene (reference sequence). The V end lost 3 bases, the J end lost 0 bases, and 9 bases lay between the germline ends. The CDR3 DNA reads TGTGCCAGTAGTATGGGGCAGCGTAGCAATCAGCCCCAGCATTTT. Encoded protein: CASSMGQRSNQPQHF.

The chain combines TRBV19 with TRBJ2-3; D ambiguous. CDR3 length: 14 amino acids. CDR1 and CDR2 from the germline V gene are LNHDA and SQIVND (reference sequence). V dropped 5 bases and J dropped 4 bases, with 13 bases sitting between them. CDR3 amino acids: CASSRLGIADTQYF. The CDR3, as DNA: TGTGCCAGTAGTCGTCTAGGGATAGCAGATACGCAGTATTTT.

This clonotype was seen a few times. The chain links TRBV7-2 to TRBJ2-7; D unresolved. Deletions cut 0 bases from V and 0 bases from J, with 6 bases between. The CDR3 loop spans 14 amino acids. The germline gives CDR1 SGHTA, CDR2 FQGNSA. CDR3 DNA: TGTGCCAGCAGCTTAGCCCACAGCTCCTACGAGCAGTACTTC. Its protein is CASSLAHSSYEQYF.

The chain has TRBV5-1 and TRBJ2-3, with 9 nucleotides matching TRBD2. CDR1 is SGHRS, CDR2 YFSETQ, per germline. V trimming: 4 bases; J trimming: 1 base; junction bases outside the gene matches: 7. The CDR3 has 16 residues. CDR3 DNA: TGCGCCAGCAGCCGACTAGCGGTTACTGGCACAGATACGCAGTATTTT. This codes for CASSRLAVTGTDTQYF.

This clonotype occurred a few times. CDR3 protein: CASRQLGLAGQETQYF. The CDR3 region has the DNA TGCGCCAGCAGGCAACTCGGACTAGCGGGCCAAGAGACCCAGTACTTC. The chain joins TRBV4-1 to TRBJ2-5; 11 nucleotides match TRBD2. V trimming: 6 bases; J trimming: 1 base; junction bases outside the gene matches: 7. The V gene's germline CDR1 is MGHRA and CDR2 YSYEKL. The CDR3 runs 16 residues.

This clonotype was observed a few times. The DNA for the CDR3 is TGCAGTGCCTGGGACCCCCCGGGTGGCTACACCTTC. The encoded protein is CSAWDPPGGYTF. This chain links TRBV20-1 with TRBJ1-2; the D gene is possibly TRBD1 (5 bases). Trimming left V 6 bases short and J 7 bases short, with 15 bases between. CDR3 size: 12 residues. Germline CDR1 and CDR2: DFQATT and SNEGSKA (reference sequence).

This clonotype was seen a handful of times. V and J are TRBV11-1 and TRBJ2-3, with D hard to call. This CDR3 contains 14 residues. The germline V gene has CDR1 SGHAT and CDR2 FQDESV (reference sequence). Trimming pared 3 bases from V and 2 bases from J, leaving 9 bases between. The CDR3 nucleotides are TGTGCCAGCAGCTTCCGACCGAACACAGATACGCAGTATTTT. Protein: CASSFRPNTDTQYF.

The chain uses TRBV7-2 and TRBJ2-2; 9 bases fit TRBD2. The CDR3 is 17 residues long. Unmatched junction bases numbered 4, after V lost 1 base and J lost 1 base. From germline, CDR1 is SGHTA and CDR2 FQGNSA. CDR3 nucleotides: TGTGCCAGCAGCTTAGGGGGACTAGCATTGAACACCGGGGAGCTGTTTTTT. It yields the protein CASSLGGLALNTGELFF.

This clonotype appeared a few times. The V and J genes are TRBV18 and TRBJ2-3, with D hard to call. Germline assignment: CDR1 KGHSH and CDR2 LQKENI. V was pared by 3 bases and J by 5 bases, with 9 bases between. The CDR3 is made up of 13 amino acids. CDR3 residues: CASSPGIRDTQYF. In DNA, the CDR3 is TGTGCCAGCTCACCGGGAATCAGAGATACGCAGTATTTT.

The rearrangement links TRBV5-1 to TRBJ2-2; D is uncertain. The V gene lost 0 bases and the J gene lost 1 base, with 7 bases spanning the gap. Germline CDR1 SGHRS, CDR2 YFSETQ. The CDR3 is 15 residues long. CDR3 nucleotides: TGCGCCAGCAGCTTGGTTTCAGGGAACACCGGGGAGCTGTTTTTT. Translating gives CASSLVSGNTGELFF.